These T cell receptor beta chains were read from a single sample in a study of T-cell reconstitution after alpha-beta-depleted transplantation in children. Via MiXCR, TCRdb re-called the PCR reads, giving one row per CDR3 protein. The sample records 130,000 to 150,000 distinct CDR3 sequences, about 9% being singletons. The sequencing here drew on PBMCs, mostly from graft donor cells, taken 180 days after TCRalphabeta/CD19-depleted stem cell transplant. These receptors were taken from a female patient aged 2-10 years who had a stem cell transplant for congenital amegakaryocytic thrombocytopenia, so the T cells may come from the graft donor. The CDR3 runs from the conserved cysteine through the conserved F or W. The order of the fields is clone size, D gene, J gene, V gene, CDR3 DNA, CDR3 protein. D genes are given only for firm matches. Only some rows state a clone size, as once, few, many or a class for expanded clones.

few | NA | TRBJ2-1 | TRBV5-1 | TGCGCCAGCAGCTTCCCAATGGGTTACAATGAGCAGTTCTTC | CASSFPMGYNEQFF
NA | TRBD2 | TRBJ2-7 | TRBV20-1 | TGCAGTGCTAGAGGTGGCAGCGGGAACTCCTACGAGCAGTACTTC | CSARGGSGNSYEQYF
many | NA | TRBJ2-2 | TRBV12-3/TRBV12-4 | TGTGCCAGCAGTTTCGGAGAAGAAGACACCGGGGAGCTGTTTTTT | CASSFGEEDTGELFF
NA | NA | TRBJ2-3 | TRBV2 | TGTGCCAGCAGTGAAGTTTCCCGAGTTAGCACAGATACGCAGTATTTT | CASSEVSRVSTDTQYF
many | NA | TRBJ2-5 | TRBV29-1 | TGCAGCGTTGTTAGCGGTCGGTCGGAGACCCAGTACTTC | CSVVSGRSETQYF
few | NA | TRBJ2-7 | TRBV2 | TGTGCCAGCAGTGAAGCGGGGGTGCAGTACTTC | CASSEAGVQYF
NA | TRBD2 | TRBJ2-1 | TRBV9 | TGTGCCAGCAGCCTGACTGGGGGGGGGGTCAATGAGCAGTTCTTC | CASSLTGGGVNEQFF
NA | NA | TRBJ1-5 | TRBV12-3/TRBV12-4 | TGTGCCAGCACCGAGGTACAGGGAGGACAGCCCCAGCATTTT | CASTEVQGGQPQHF
few | NA | TRBJ2-1 | TRBV3-1 | TGTGCCAGCAGCCAAGTATTCCCCGGGAGTGGTTCCTACAATGAGCAGTTCTTC | CASSQVFPGSGSYNEQFF
many | NA | TRBJ2-3 | TRBV20-1 | TGCAGTGCCCCGCCACAGCCAGGGAATACGCAGTATTTT | CSAPPQPGNTQYF
many | NA | TRBJ1-2 | TRBV20-1 | TGCAGTGCTAGCAGTCCGGGACGACTATATGGCTACACCTTC | CSASSPGRLYGYTF
many | NA | TRBJ2-3 | TRBV6-5 | TGTGCCAGCGAAGAAGGCCTGGACAGAGTACCTAGCACAGATACGCAGTATTTT | CASEEGLDRVPSTDTQYF
many | NA | TRBJ2-7 | TRBV12-3/TRBV12-4 | TGTGCCAGCAGTTTCGGGACACGGGTCGGCGAGCAGTACTTC | CASSFGTRVGEQYF
many | TRBD2 | TRBJ2-1 | TRBV12-3/TRBV12-4 | TGTGCCAGCAGTTTGTTAGCGGGTTACTACAATGAGCAGTTCTTC | CASSLLAGYYNEQFF
many | TRBD1 | TRBJ1-2 | TRBV28 | TGTGCCGGAAGAGACTCAGGGGGCGGTGGCTACACCTTC | CAGRDSGGGGYTF
many | NA | TRBJ2-5 | TRBV20-1 | TGCAGTGCTAGAGATCCACGAGGGGTCGGAAAGACCCAGTACTTC | CSARDPRGVGKTQYF
NA | NA | TRBJ1-5 | TRBV20-1 | TGCAGTGCCAGCAAGCCGTTAAATCAGCCCCAGCATTTT | CSASKPLNQPQHF